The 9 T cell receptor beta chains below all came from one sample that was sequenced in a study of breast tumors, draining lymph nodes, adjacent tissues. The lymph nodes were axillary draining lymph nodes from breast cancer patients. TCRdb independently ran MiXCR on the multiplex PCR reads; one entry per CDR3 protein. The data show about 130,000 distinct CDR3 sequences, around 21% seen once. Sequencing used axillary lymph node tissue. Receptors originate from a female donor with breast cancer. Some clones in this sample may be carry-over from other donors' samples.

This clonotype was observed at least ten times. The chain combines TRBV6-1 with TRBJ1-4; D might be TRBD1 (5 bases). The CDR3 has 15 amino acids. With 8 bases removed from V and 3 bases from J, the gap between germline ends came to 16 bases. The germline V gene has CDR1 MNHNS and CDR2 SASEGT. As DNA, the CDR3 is TGTGCCAGCTCAAACCGCGACAGATCTAATGAAAAACTGTTTTTT. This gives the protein CASSNRDRSNEKLFF.

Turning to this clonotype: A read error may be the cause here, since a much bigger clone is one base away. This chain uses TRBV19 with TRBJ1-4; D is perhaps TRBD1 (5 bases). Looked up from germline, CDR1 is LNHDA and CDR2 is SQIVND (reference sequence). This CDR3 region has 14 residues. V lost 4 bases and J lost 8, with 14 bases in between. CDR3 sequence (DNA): TGTGCCAGTAGTAACACGGCCGAGGGGGAAAAACTGTTTTTT. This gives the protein CASSNTAEGEKLFF.

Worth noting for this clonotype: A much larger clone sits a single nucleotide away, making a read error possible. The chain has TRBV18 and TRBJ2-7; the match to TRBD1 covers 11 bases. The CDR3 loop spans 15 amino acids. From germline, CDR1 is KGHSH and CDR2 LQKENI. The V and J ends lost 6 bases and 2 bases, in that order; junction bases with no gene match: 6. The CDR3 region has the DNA TGTGCCAGCTCGTCGGACAGGGGGCTTCCCTACGAGCAGTACTTC. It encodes CASSSDRGLPYEQYF.

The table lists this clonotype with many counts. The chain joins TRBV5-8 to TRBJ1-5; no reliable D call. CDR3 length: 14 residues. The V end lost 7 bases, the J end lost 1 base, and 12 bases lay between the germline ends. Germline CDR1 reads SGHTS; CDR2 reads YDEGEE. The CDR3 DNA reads TGTGCCAGCGTCCGCGGGAAAAGCAATCAGCCCCAGCATTTT. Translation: CASVRGKSNQPQHF.

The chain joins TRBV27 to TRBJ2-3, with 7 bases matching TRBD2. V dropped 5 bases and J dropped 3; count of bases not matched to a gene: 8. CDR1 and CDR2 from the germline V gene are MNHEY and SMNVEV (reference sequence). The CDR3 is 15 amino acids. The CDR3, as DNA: TGTGCCAGCAGTGAACCGGGAGGATCAACAGATACGCAGTATTTT. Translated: CASSEPGGSTDTQYF.

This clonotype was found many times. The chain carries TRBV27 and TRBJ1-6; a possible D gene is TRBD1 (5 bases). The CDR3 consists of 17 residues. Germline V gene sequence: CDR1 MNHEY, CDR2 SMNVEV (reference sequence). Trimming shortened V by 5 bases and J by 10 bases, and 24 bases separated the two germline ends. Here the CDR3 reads CASSQYGGVQIRSPLHF. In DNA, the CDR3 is TGTGCCAGCAGTCAATATGGGGGGGTTCAGATAAGGTCACCCCTCCACTTT.

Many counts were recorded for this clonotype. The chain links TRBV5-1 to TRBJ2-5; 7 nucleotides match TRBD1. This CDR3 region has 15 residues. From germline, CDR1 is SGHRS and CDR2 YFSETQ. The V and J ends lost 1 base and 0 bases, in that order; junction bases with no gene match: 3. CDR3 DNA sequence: TGCGCCAGCAGCTTGAAACAGGGGTACCAAGAGACCCAGTACTTC. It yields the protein CASSLKQGYQETQYF.

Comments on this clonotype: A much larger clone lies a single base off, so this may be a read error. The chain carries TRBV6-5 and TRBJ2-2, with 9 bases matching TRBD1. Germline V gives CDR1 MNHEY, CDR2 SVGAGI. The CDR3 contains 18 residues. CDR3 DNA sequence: TGTGCCAGCAGTCCAAATCGGGACAGGGCTGCGAACACCGGGGGGCTGTTTTTT. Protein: CASSPNRDRAANTGGLFF.

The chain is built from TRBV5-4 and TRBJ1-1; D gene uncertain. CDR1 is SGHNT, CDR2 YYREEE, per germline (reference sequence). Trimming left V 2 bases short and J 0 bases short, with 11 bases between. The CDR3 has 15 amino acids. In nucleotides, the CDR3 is TGTGCCAGCAGCTTTCTTCGAGGGCTGAACACTGAAGCTTTCTTT. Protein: CASSFLRGLNTEAFF.